This T cell receptor beta chain stems from a study of T cells after yellow fever vaccination. Whole-study context: In the case of low-cell-number fractions, SMART-Seq v4 Ultra Low Input was used for preparation. Study-wide results and caveats: Repertoires obtained by FACS sorting could include abundant clonotypes that entered as contaminants from the bulk population.

With regard to this clonotype: The antigen remains unidentified.

V lost 7 bases to trimming and J lost 6 bases, with 17 bases between them. This CDR3 contains 14 residues. Germline-derived CDR1 and CDR2 are SGHNT and YENEEA. TCRdb re-analysed the 5' RACE reads in MiXCR, keeping a single row per CDR3 protein. The sample has 200,000 to 250,000 distinct CDR3 sequences; roughly 3% are singletons. The input for sequencing was CD4+ T cells sorted from PBMCs, taken 10 days after the yellow fever booster vaccination. This TCR was sampled from a young man who received the YFV17D yellow fever vaccine. This chain joins TRBV11-3 and TRBJ2-3, with a tentative D call TRBD2 (5 bases). Written as DNA, the CDR3 is TGTGCCAGCAACGGACGGAGGCCGAGGGATACGCAGTATTTT. Residues: CASNGRRPRDTQYF.